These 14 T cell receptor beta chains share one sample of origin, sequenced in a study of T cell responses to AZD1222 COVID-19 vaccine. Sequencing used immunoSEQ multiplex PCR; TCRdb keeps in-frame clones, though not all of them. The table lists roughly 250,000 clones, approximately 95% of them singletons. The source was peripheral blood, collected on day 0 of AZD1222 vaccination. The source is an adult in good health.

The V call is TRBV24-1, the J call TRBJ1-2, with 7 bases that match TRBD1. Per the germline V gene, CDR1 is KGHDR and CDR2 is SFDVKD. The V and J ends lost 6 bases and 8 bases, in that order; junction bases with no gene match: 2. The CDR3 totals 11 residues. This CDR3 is CATSTGVGYTF. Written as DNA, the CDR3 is TGTGCCACCAGTACAGGGGTAGGCTACACCTTC.

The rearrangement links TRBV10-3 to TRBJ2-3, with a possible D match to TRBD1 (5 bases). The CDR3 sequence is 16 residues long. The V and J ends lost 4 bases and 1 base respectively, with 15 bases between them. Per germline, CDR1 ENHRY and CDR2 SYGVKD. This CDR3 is CAISVDRTGGTDTQYF. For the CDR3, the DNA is TGTGCCATCAGTGTTGACAGAACTGGTGGCACAGATACGCAGTATTTT.

CDR3 sequence (DNA): TGTGCCACCAGTGGGGGGGGGACAGGCCCTTCCGAGCAGTACTTC. Translated, it gives CATSGGGTGPSEQYF. The chain uses TRBV24-1 and TRBJ2-7; a possible D gene is TRBD1 (8 bases). The CDR3 runs to 15 residues. Germline-derived CDR1 and CDR2 are KGHDR and SFDVKD. The ends were cut back, 5 bases at V and 6 bases at J, with 19 bases in the middle.

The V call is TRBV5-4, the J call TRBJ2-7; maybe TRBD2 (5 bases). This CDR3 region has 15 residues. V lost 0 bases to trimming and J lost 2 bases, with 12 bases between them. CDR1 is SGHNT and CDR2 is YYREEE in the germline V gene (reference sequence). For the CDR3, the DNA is TGTGCCAGCAGCTTGGCCCGGGGATTCGCCTACGAGCAGTACTTC. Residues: CASSLARGFAYEQYF.

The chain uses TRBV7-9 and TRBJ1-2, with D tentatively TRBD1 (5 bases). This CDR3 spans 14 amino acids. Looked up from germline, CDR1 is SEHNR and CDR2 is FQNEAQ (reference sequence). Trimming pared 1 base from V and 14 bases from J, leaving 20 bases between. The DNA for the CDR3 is TGTGCCAGCAGCTTAGAATCGGGCAGAGGGGTGAATACCTTC. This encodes CASSLESGRGVNTF.

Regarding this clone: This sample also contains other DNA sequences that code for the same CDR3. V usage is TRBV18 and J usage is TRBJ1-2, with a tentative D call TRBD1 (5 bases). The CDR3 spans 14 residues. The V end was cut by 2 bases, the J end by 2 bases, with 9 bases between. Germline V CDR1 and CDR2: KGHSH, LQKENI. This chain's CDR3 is CASSPGAGNYGYTF. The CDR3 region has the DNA TGTGCCAGCTCACCAGGGGCGGGGAACTATGGCTACACCTTC.

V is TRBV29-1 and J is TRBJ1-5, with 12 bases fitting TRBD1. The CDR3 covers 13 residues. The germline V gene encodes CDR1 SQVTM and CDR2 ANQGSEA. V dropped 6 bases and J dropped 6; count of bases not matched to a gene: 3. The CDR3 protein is CSVGTGGGQPQHF. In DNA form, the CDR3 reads TGCAGCGTAGGGACAGGGGGCGGTCAGCCCCAGCATTTT.

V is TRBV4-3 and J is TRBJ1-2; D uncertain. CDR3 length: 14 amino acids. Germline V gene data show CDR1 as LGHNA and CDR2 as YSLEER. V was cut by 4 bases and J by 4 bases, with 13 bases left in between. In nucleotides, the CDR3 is TGCGCCAGCAGCCTAGAAAGGCGATCCTATGGCTACACCTTC. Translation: CASSLERRSYGYTF.

CDR3 coding DNA: TGTGCCAGCAGTGAAGCAGTGTGGGGCACCCAAGAGACCCAGTACTTC. Translating it yields CASSEAVWGTQETQYF. This chain joins TRBV2 and TRBJ2-5; D possibly corresponds to TRBD1 (5 bases). The CDR3 totals 16 residues. Germline CDR1 is SNHLY and CDR2 is FYNNEI. Trimming stripped 0 bases from V and 1 base from J, with 12 bases between.

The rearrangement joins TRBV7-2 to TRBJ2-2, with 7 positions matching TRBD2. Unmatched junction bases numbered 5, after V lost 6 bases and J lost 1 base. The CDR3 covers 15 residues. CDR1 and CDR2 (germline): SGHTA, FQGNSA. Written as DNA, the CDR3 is TGTGCCAGCAGTTTCAGCGGGAAGAACACCGGGGAGCTGTTTTTT. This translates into CASSFSGKNTGELFF.

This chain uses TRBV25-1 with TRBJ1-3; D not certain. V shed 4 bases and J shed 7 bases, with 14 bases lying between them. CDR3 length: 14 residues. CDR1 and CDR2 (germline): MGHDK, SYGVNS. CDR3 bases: TGTGCCAGCAGTGGGAGGTATCGTAAGAACACCATATATTTT. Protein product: CASSGRYRKNTIYF. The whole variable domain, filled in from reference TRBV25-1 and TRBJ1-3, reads EADIYQTPRYLVIGTGKKITLECSQTMGHDKMYWYQQDPGMELHLIHYSYGVNSTEKGDLSSESTVSRIRTEHFPLTLESARPSHTSQYLCASSGRYRKNTIYFGEGSWLTVV.

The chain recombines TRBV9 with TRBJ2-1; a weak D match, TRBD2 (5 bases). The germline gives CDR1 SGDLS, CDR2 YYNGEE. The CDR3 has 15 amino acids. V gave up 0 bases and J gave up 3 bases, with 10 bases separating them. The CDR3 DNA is TGTGCCAGCAGCGTAGAAGCGGCCGGCTACAATGAGCAGTTCTTC. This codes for CASSVEAAGYNEQFF.

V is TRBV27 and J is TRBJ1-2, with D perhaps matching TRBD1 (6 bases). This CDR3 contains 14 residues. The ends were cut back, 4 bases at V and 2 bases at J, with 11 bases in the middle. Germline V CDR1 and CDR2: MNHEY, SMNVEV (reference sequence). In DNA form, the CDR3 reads TGTGCCAGCAGTTCTGCTCAGGGGAACTATGGCTACACCTTC. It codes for CASSSAQGNYGYTF.

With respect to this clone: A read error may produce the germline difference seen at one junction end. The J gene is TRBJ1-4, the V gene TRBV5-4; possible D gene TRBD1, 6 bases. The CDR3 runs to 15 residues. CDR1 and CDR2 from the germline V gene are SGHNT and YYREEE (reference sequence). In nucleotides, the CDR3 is TGTGCCAGCAGCTTGGCCCAGGGGTCTAATCAAAAACTGTTTTTT. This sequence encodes CASSLAQGSNQKLFF. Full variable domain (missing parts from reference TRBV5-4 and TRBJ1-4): ETGVTQSPTHLIKTRGQQVTLRCSSQSGHNTVSWYQQALGQGPQFIFQYYREEENGRGNFPPRFSGLQFPNYSSELNVNALELDDSALYLCASSLAQGSNQKLFFGSGTQLSVL.